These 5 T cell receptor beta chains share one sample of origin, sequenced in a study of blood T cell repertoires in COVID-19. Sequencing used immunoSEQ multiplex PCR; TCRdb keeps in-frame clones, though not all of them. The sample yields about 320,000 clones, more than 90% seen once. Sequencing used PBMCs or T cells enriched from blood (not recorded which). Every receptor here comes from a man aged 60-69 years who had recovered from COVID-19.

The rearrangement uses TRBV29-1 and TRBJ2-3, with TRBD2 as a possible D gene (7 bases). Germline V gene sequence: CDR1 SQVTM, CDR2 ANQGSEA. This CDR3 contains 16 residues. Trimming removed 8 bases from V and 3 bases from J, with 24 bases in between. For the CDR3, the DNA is TGCAGCTCCCGTCGGGGGGCAGGTTCTGGGACAGATACGCAGTATTTT. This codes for CSSRRGAGSGTDTQYF.

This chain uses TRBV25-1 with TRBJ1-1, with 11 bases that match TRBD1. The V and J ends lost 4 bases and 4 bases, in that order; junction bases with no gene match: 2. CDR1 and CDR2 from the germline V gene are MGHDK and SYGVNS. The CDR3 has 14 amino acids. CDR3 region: CASSGTGGFTEAFF. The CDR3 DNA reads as TGTGCCAGCAGTGGGACAGGGGGCTTCACTGAAGCTTTCTTT.

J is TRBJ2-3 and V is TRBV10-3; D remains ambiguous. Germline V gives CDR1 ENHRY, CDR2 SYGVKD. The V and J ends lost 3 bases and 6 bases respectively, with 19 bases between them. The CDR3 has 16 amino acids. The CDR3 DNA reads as TGTGCCATCAGTGATTCCGACCCAGCTTGGGCCGATACGCAGTATTTT. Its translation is CAISDSDPAWADTQYF.

CDR3 in amino acids: CASSEATGFPFLTKNIQYF. The CDR3 DNA is TGTGCCAGCAGTGAAGCAACGGGGTTCCCTTTCCTCACCAAAAACATTCAGTACTTC. The chain has TRBV6-1 and TRBJ2-4, with D perhaps matching TRBD2 (5 bases). The germline V and J ends were trimmed by 0 bases and 2 bases, with 20 bases remaining between them. The CDR3 sequence is 19 residues long. Germline CDR1 and CDR2: MNHNS and SASEGT.

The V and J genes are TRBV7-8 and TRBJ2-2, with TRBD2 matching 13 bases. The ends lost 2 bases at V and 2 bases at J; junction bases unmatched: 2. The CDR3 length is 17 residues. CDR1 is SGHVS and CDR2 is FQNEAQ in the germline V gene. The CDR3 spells CASSLTSGGVNTGELFF. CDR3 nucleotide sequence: TGTGCCAGCAGCTTAACTAGCGGGGGGGTAAACACCGGGGAGCTGTTTTTT.